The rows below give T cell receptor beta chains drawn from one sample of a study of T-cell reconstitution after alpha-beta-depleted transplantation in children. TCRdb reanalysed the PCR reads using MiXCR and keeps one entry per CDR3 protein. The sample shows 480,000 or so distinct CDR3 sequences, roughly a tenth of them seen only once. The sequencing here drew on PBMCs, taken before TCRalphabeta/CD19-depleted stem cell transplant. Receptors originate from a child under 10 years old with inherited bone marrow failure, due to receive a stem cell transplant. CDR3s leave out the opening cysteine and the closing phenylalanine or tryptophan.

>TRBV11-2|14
ASSFGAGSSYNEQF
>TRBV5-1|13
ASMNSGSSTDTQY
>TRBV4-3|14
ASSHEPMGRGNGYT
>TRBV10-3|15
AISDPRDRELNNEQF
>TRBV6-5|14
ASSYSRDSPNEKLF
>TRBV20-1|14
SASASGRSRDNEQF
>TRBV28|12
ASRLSFRGTEAF
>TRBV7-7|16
ASSLAVGGLREQETQY
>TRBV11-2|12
ATKEAGGTDTQY
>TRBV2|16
ASCDENRGTRGWYEQY
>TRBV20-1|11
SARAGQLHGYT
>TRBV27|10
ASSFGGGEQF
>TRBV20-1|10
SARVDYQPQH
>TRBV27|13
ASRIWDRDTDTQY
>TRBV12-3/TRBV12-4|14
ASSSIRGRQYNEQF
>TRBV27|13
ASSFGDRFSYEQY
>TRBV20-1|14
SARDRLAGGPDTQY
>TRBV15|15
ATSRGITGLAADTQY
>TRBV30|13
ATDKDRAINEKLF
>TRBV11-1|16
AMSLRLAEQYSYNEQF
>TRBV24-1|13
ATSAWEYNYNEQF
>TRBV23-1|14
ASSQSTGGSTDTQY
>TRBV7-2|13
AIARRFSRGYGYT
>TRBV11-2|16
ASSLMVGTGPSTDTQY
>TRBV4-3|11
ASSQGFLETQY
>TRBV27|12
ASSLGLSKFEAF
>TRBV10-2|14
ASSERSGKGGDTQY
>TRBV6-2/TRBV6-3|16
ASAVLAGRRSSTDTQY
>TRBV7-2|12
ASSLGGSQETQY
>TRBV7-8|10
ASSEGEDEQY
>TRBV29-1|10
SVDPGLDTQY
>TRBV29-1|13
SVEVLADRWETQY
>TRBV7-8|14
ASSFPGLAGTGELF
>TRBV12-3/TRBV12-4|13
ASSFWGRKNSPLH
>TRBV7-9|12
ASSFEGWDSPLH
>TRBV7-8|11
ASSLIEGNEQY
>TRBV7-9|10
ASRKAGDEQY
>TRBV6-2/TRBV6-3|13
ASSYSFRRGTEQF
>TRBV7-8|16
ASSLGTSGKFILETQY
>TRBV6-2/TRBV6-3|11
ASRTQGATEAF
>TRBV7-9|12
ASSPVGSPYEQY
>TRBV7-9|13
ASSLGWGRNEKLF
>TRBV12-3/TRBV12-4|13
ASTTGLANFYEQY